This T cell receptor (beta chain) was observed in a study of cytomegalovirus exposure and HLA in healthy donors. Study results and limitations: Investigators reported more than 150 TCR beta chains as tied to cytomegalovirus.

The V gene lost 6 bases and the J gene lost 8 bases, with 13 bases spanning the gap. This CDR3 contains 12 residues. CDR1 and CDR2 from the germline V gene are MNHEY and SVGAGI. A word on this clone: Its target is unknown.

The donors, nominally healthy at sampling, likely had unrecorded immune exposures. The PCR ran on 60 Vbeta and 13 Jbeta primers. Libraries were prepared by immunoSEQ multiplex PCR; TCRdb keeps only in-frame clonotypes and omits some of them. The sample has 200,000 to 250,000 clones; roughly 80% are singletons. The sequenced sample consisted of PBMCs. The TCR sequence derives from a man aged 30-40 years in good health and CMV-seronegative. The chain is built from TRBV6-5 and TRBJ1-1, with a possible D match to TRBD1 (5 bases). CDR3 bases: TGTGCCAGCAGCACCCGGCAGGGCGAAGCTTTCTTT. Translating it yields CASSTRQGEAFF.